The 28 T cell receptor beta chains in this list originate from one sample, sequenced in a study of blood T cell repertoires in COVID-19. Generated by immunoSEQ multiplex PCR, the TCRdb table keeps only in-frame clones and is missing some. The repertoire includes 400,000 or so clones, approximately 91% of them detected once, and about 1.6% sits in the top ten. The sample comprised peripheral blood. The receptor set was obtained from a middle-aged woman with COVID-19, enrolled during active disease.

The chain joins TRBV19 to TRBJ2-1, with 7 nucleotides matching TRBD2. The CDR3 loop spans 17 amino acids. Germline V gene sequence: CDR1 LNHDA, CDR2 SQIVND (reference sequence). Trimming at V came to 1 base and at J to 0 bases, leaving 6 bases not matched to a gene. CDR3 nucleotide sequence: TGTGCCAGTAGTATAGTTAAAGCGGGGAGCTCCTACAATGAGCAGTTCTTC. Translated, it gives CASSIVKAGSSYNEQFF.

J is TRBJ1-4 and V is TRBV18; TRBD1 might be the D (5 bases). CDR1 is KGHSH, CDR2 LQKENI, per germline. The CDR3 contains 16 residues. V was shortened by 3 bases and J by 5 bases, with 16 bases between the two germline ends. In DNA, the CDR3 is TGTGCCAGCTCACCGGACAAGGCCACCAAAAATGAAAAACTGTTTTTT. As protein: CASSPDKATKNEKLFF.

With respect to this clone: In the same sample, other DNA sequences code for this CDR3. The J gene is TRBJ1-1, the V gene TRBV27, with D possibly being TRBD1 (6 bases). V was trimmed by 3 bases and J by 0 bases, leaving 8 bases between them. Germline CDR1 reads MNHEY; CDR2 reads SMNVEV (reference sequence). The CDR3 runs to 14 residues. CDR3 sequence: CASSFSGVNTEAFF. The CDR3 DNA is TGTGCCAGCAGTTTTTCAGGGGTGAACACTGAAGCTTTCTTT.

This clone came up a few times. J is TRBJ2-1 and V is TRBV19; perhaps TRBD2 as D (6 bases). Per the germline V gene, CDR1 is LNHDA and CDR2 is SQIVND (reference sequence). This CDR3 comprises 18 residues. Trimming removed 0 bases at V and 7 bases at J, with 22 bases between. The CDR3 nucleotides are TGTGCCAGTAGTATAGATGATTGGAGGGCAGCCCGGTCGAATGAGCAGTTCTTC. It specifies CASSIDDWRAARSNEQFF.

CDR3 DNA: TGTGCCAGCTCCCAAGCCGGGTACAATCAGCCCCAGCATTTT. Its protein product is CASSQAGYNQPQHF. The chain combines TRBV6-6 with TRBJ1-5; D not resolved. Trimming stripped 8 bases from V and 3 bases from J, with 14 bases between. CDR1 is MNHNY, CDR2 SVGAGI, per germline (reference sequence). There are 14 residues in the CDR3.

CDR3 region: CASSPPDIPDYGYTF. The CDR3, as DNA: TGCGCCAGCAGCCCCCCGGACATACCCGACTATGGCTACACCTTC. V and J are TRBV4-3 and TRBJ1-2; D perhaps matches TRBD1 (5 bases). V lost 4 bases, J lost 3 bases, and 15 bases lay in between. The CDR3 spans 15 residues. Germline lookup yields CDR1 LGHNA and CDR2 YSLEER.

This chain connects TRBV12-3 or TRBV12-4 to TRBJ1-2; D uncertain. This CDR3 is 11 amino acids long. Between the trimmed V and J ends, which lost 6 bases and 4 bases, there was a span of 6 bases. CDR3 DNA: TGTGCCAGCAGGCGGAGCTATGGCTACACCTTC. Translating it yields CASRRSYGYTF.

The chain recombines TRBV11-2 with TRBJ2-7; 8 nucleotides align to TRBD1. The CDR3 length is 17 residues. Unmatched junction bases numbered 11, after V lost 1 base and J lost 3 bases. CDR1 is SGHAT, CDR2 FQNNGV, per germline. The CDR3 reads CASSLGLHRGAIYEQYF. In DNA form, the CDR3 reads TGTGCCAGCAGCTTAGGGCTCCACAGGGGGGCAATCTACGAGCAGTACTTC.

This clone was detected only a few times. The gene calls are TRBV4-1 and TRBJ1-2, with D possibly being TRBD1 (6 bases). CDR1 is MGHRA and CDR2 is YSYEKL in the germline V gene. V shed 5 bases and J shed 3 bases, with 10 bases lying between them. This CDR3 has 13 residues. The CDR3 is CASSSRQDYGYTF. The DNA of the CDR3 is TGCGCCAGCAGCTCCCGACAGGACTATGGCTACACCTTC.

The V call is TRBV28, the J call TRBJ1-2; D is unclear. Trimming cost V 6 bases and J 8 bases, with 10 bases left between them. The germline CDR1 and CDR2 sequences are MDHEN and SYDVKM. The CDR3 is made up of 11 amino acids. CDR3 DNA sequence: TGTGCCAGCAGCCGAGGGTGGGGCTACACCTTC. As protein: CASSRGWGYTF.

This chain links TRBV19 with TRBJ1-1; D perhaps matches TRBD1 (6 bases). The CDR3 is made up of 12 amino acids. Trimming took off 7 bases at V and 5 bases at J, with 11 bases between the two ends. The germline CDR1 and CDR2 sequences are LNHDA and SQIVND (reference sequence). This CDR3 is CASTDRFTEAFF. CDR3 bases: TGTGCCAGTACGGACAGATTTACTGAAGCTTTCTTT.

The CDR3 region is CASSLGRDLITYEQYF. The CDR3 DNA reads as TGTGCCAGCAGTTTAGGGCGGGACTTGATAACCTACGAGCAGTACTTC. The rearrangement uses TRBV27 and TRBJ2-7, with D perhaps matching TRBD2 (6 bases). Trimming shortened V by 2 bases and J by 2 bases, and 16 bases separated the two germline ends. This CDR3 is built from 16 residues. The V gene's germline CDR1 is MNHEY and CDR2 SMNVEV (reference sequence).

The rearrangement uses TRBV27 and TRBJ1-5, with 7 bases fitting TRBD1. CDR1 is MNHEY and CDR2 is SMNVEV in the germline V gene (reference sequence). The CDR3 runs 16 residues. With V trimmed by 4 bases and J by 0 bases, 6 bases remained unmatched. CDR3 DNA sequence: TGTGCCAGCAGTTCCGGGGACAGACCTAGCAATCAGCCCCAGCATTTT. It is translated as CASSSGDRPSNQPQHF.

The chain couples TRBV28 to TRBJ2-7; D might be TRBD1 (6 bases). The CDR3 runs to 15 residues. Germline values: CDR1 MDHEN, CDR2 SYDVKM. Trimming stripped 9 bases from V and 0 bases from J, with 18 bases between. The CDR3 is CASKIRDTSSYEQYF. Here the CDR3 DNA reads TGTGCCAGTAAGATCAGGGACACGAGCTCCTACGAGCAGTACTTC.

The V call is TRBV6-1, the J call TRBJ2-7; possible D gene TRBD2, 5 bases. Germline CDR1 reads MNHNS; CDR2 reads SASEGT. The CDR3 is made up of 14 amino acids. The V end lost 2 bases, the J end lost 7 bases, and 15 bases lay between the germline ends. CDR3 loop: CASSETHRGSEQYF. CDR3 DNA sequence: TGTGCCAGCAGTGAAACTCATCGGGGTAGTGAGCAGTACTTC.

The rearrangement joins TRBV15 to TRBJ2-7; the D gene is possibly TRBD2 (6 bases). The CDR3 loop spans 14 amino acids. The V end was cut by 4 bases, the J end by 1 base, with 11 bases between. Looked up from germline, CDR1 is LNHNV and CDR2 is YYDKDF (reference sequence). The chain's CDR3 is CATSKRLESYEQYF. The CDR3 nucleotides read TGTGCCACCAGCAAGAGACTAGAATCCTACGAGCAGTACTTC.

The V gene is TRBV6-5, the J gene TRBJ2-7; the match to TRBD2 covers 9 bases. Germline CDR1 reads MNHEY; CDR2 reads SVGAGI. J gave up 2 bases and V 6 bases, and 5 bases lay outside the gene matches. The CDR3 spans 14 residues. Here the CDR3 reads CASRRAGGPYEQYF. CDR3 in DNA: TGTGCCAGCAGAAGAGCGGGAGGTCCCTACGAGCAGTACTTC.

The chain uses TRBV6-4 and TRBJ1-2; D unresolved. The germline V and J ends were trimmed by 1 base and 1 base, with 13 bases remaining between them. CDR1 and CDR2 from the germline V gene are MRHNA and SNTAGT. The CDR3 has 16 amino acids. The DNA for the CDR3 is TGTGCCAGCAGTGACTTCAGCACCGGACTTAACTATGGCTACACCTTC. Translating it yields CASSDFSTGLNYGYTF.

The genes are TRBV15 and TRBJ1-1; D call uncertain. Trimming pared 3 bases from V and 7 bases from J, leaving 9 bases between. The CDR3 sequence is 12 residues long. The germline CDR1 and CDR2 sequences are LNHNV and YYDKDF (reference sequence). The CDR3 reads CATSSIGREAFF. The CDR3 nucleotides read TGTGCCACCAGCAGTATCGGTCGTGAAGCTTTCTTT.

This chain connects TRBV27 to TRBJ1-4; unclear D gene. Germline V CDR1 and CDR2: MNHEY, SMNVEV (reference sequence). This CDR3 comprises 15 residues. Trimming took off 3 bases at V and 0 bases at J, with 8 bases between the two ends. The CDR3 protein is CASSFTPSTNEKLFF. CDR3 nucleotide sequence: TGTGCCAGCAGTTTTACACCCTCAACTAATGAAAAACTGTTTTTT.

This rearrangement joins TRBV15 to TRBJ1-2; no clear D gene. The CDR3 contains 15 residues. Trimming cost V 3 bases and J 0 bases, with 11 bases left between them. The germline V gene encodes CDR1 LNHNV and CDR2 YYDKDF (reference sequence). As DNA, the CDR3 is TGTGCCACCAGCAGCCCTCGCACTGCTAACTATGGCTACACCTTC. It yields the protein CATSSPRTANYGYTF.

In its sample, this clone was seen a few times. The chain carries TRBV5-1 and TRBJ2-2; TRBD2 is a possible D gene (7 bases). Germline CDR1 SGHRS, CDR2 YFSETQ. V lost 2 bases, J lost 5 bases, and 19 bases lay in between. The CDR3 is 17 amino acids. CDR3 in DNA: TGCGCCAGCAGCTTTCATCTGGGGGGGCGGATTACCGGGGAGCTGTTTTTT. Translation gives CASSFHLGGRITGELFF.

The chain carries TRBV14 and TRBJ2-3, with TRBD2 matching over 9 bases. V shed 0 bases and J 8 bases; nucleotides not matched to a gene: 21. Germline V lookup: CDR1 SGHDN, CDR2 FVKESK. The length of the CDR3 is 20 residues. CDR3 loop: CASSQDAGGSGAPGRRTQYF. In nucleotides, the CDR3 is TGTGCCAGCAGCCAAGACGCGGGGGGGAGCGGGGCCCCGGGCAGGCGTACGCAGTATTTT.

CDR3 in amino acids: CASSSPETGNTEAFF. CDR3 DNA: TGTGCCAGCAGTTCCCCTGAGACAGGCAACACTGAAGCTTTCTTT. The rearrangement uses TRBV27 and TRBJ1-1, with TRBD1 as a possible D gene (6 bases). The CDR3 runs to 15 residues. Germline V gives CDR1 MNHEY, CDR2 SMNVEV (reference sequence). V lost 4 bases, J lost 2 bases, and 14 bases lay in between.

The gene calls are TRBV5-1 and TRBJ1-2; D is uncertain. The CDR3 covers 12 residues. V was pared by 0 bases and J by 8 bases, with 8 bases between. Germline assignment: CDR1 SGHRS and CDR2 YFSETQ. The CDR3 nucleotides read TGCGCCAGCAGCTTGGACCGAGGCGGCTACACCTTC. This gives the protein CASSLDRGGYTF.

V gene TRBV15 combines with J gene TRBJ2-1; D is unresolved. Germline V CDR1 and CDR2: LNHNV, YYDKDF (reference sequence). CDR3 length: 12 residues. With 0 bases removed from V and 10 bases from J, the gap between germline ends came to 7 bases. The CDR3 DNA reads TGTGCCACCAGCAGAGATCTGCAGGAGCAGTTCTTC. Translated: CATSRDLQEQFF.

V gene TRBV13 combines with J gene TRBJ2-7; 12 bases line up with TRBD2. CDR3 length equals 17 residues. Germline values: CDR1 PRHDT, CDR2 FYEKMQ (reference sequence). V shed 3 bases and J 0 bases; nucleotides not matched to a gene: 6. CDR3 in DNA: TGTGCCAGCAGCTTCTCTGTGACTAGCGGGAGCTCCTACGAGCAGTACTTC. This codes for CASSFSVTSGSSYEQYF.

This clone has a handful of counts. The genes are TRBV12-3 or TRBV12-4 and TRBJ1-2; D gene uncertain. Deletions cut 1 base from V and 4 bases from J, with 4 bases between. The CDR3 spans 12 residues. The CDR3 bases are TGTGCCAGCAGTTTAGTGAGCTATGGCTACACCTTC. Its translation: CASSLVSYGYTF.